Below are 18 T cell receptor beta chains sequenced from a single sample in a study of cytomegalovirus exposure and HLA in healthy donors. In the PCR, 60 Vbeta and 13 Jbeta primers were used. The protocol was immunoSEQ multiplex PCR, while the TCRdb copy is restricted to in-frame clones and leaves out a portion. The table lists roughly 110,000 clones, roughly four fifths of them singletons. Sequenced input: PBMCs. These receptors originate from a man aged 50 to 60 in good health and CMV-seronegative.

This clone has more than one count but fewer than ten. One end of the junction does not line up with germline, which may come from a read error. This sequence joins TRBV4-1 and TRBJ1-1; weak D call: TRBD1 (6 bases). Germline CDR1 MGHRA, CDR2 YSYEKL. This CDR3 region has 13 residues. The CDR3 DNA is TGTGCCAGCAGCCAGTACAGGGAGGGGGAAGCTTTCTTT. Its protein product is CASSQYREGEAFF.

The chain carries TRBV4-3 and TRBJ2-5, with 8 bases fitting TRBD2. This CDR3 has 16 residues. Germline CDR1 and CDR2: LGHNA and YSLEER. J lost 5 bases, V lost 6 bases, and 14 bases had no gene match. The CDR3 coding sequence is TGCGCCAGCAGTCCCTATGGGCGGGGGGCTGGGGAGACCCAGTACTTC. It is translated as CASSPYGRGAGETQYF.

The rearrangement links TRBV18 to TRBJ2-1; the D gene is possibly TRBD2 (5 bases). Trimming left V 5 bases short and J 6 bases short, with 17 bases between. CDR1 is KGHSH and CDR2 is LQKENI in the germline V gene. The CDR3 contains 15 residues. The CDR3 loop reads CASSLLVLRGNEQFF. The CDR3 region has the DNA TGTGCCAGCTCATTACTAGTTCTCCGAGGCAATGAGCAGTTCTTC.

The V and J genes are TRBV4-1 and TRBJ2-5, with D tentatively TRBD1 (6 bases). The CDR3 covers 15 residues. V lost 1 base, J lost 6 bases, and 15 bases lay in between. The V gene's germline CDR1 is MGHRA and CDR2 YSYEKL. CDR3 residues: CASSQGFRGRKTQYF. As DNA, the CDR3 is TGCGCCAGCAGCCAAGGTTTCAGGGGAAGAAAGACCCAGTACTTC.

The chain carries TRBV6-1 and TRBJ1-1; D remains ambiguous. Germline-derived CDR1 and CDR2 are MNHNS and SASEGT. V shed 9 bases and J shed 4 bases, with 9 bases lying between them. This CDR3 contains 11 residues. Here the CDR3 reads CASDTLTEAFF. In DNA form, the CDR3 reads TGTGCCAGTGACACCCTCACTGAAGCTTTCTTT.

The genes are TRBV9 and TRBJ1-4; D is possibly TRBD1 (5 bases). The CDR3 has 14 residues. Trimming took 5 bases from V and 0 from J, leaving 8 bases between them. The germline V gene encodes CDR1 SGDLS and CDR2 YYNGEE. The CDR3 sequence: CASSPGATNEKLFF. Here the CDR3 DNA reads TGTGCCAGCAGTCCGGGGGCAACTAATGAAAAACTGTTTTTT.

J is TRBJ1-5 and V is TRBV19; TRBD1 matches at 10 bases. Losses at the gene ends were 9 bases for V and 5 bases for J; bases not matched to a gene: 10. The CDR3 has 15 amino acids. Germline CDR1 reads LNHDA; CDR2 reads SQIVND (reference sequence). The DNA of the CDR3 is TGTGCCAGCGGTAAGACAGGGGGCGACCATCAGCCCCAGCATTTT. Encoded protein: CASGKTGGDHQPQHF.

The CDR3 protein is CASSATGGRDYGYTF. The CDR3 DNA reads TGTGCCAGCAGCGCAACAGGGGGGCGGGATTATGGCTACACCTTC. The chain links TRBV9 to TRBJ1-2; 8 nucleotides agree with TRBD1. Germline CDR1 and CDR2: SGDLS and YYNGEE. The CDR3 sequence is 15 residues long. V trimming: 3 bases; J trimming: 5 bases; junction bases outside the gene matches: 9. Looking up the rest from reference TRBV9 and TRBJ1-2 gives the full variable domain: DSGVTQTPKHLITATGQRVTLRCSPRSGDLSVYWYQQSLDQGLQFLIQYYNGEERAKGNILERFSAQQFPDLHSELNLSSLELGDSALYFCASSATGGRDYGYTFGSGTRLTVV.

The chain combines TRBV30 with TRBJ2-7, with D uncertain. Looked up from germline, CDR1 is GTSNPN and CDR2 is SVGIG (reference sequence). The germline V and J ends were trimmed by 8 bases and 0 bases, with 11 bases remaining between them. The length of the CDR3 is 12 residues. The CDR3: CARMGNSYEQYF. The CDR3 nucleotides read TGTGCCCGGATGGGCAACTCCTACGAGCAGTACTTC.

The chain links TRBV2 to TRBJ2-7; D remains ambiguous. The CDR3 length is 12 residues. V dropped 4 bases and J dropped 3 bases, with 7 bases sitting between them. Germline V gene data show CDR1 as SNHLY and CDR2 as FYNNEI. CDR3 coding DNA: TGTGCCAGCAGTGGGGCAGACTACGAGCAGTACTTC. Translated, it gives CASSGADYEQYF.

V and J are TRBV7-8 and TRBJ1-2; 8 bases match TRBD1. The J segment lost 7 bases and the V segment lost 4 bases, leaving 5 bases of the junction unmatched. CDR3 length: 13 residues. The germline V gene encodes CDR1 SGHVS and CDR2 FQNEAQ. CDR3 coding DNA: TGTGCCAGCAGCTCGGACAGGGCGGGTGGCTACACCTTC. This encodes CASSSDRAGGYTF.

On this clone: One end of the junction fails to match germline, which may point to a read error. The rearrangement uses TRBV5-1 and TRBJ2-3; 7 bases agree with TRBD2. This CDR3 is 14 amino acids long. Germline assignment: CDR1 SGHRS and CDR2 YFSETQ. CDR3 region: CASSSPGRADTQYF. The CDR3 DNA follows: TGCGCTAGCAGCTCCCCAGGGAGGGCAGATACGCAGTATTTT.

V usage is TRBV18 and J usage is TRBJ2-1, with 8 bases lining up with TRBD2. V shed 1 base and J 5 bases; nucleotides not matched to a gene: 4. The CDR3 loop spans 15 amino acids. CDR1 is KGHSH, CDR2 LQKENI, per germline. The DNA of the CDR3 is TGTGCCAGCTCACCACTGAGCGGGGGAAACAATGAGCAGTTCTTC. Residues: CASSPLSGGNNEQFF.

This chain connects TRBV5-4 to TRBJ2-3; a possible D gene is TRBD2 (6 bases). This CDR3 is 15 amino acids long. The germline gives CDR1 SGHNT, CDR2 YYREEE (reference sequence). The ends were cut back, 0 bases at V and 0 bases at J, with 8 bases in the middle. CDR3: CASSLGGVSTDTQYF. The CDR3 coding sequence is TGTGCCAGCAGCTTGGGCGGGGTAAGCACAGATACGCAGTATTTT.

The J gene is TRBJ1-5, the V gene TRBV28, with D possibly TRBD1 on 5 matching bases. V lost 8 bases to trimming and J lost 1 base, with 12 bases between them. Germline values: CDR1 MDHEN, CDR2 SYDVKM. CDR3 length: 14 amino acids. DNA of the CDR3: TGTGCCAGCGGGGGGGGGTCGAGCAATCAGCCCCAGCATTTT. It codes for CASGGGSSNQPQHF.

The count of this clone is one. This chain's CDR3 is CASGPPPLHF. CDR3 bases: TGTGCCAGCGGCCCCCCACCCCTCCACTTT. The rearrangement joins TRBV7-2 to TRBJ1-6; no firm D call. Trimming cost V 8 bases and J 11 bases, with 7 bases left between them. Germline V gene sequence: CDR1 SGHTA, CDR2 FQGNSA. The CDR3 runs 10 residues.

CDR3 coding DNA: TGTGCCAGCAGCTTGAATGAGGGAAGCCTCTACAATGAGCAGTTCTTC. This translates into CASSLNEGSLYNEQFF. This rearrangement joins TRBV5-4 to TRBJ2-1, with D maybe TRBD2 (5 bases). Between the trimmed V and J ends, which lost 1 base and 3 bases, there was a span of 14 bases. This CDR3 region has 16 residues. Looked up from germline, CDR1 is SGHNT and CDR2 is YYREEE (reference sequence). Complete variable domain (other parts from reference TRBV5-4 and TRBJ2-1): ETGVTQSPTHLIKTRGQQVTLRCSSQSGHNTVSWYQQALGQGPQFIFQYYREEENGRGNFPPRFSGLQFPNYSSELNVNALELDDSALYLCASSLNEGSLYNEQFFGPGTRLTVL.

The CDR3 reads CASSYSRGSGNTIYF. The CDR3 DNA reads as TGTGCCAGCAGTTACTCAAGGGGGTCTGGAAACACCATATATTTT. J is TRBJ1-3 and V is TRBV6-5; a weak D match, TRBD1 (6 bases). V was clipped by 0 bases and J by 1 base, with 7 bases between them. The germline V gene has CDR1 MNHEY and CDR2 SVGAGI. The CDR3 runs to 15 residues.